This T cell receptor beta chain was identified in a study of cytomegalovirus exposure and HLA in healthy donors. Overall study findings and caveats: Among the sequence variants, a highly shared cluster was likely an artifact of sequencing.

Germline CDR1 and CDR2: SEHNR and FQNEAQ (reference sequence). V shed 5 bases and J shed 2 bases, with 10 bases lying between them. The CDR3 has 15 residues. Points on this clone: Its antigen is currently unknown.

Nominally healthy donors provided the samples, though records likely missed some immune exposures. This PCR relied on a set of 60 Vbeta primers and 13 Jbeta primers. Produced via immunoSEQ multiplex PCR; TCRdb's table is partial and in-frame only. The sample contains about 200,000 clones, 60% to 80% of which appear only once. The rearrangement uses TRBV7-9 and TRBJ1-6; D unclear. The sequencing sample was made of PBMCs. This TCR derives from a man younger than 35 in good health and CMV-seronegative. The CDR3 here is CASSLPGPYNSPLHF. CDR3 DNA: TGTGCCAGCAGCCTACCGGGTCCCTATAATTCACCCCTCCACTTT.